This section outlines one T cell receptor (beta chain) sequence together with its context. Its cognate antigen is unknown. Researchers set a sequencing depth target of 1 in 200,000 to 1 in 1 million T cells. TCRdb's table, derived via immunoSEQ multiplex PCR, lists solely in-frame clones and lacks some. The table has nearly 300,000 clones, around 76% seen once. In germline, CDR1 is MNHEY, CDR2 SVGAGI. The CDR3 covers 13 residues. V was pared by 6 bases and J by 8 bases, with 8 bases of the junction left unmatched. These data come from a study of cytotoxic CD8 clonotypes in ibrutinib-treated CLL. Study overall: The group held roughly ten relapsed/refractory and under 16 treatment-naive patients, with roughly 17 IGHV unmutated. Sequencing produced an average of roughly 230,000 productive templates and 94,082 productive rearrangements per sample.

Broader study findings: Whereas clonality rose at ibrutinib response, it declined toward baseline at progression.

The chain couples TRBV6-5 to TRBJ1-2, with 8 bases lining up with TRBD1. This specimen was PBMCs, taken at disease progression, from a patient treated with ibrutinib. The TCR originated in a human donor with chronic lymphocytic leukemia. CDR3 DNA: TGTGCCAGCAGGGTGACAGGGGTAAAAGGCTACACCTTC. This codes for CASRVTGVKGYTF.